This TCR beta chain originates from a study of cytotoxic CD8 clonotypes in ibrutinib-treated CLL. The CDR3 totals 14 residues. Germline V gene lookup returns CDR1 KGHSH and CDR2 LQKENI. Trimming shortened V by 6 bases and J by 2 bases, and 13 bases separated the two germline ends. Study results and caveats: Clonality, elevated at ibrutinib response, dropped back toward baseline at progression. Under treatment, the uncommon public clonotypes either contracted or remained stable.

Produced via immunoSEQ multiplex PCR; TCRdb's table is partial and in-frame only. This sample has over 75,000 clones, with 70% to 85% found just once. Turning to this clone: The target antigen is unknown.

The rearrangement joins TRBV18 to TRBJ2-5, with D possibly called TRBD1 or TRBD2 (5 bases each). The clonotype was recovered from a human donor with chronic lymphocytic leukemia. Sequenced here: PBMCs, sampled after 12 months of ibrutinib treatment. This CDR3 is CASSSGQSQETQYF. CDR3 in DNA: TGTGCCAGCTCGTCGGGGCAGAGTCAAGAGACCCAGTACTTC.